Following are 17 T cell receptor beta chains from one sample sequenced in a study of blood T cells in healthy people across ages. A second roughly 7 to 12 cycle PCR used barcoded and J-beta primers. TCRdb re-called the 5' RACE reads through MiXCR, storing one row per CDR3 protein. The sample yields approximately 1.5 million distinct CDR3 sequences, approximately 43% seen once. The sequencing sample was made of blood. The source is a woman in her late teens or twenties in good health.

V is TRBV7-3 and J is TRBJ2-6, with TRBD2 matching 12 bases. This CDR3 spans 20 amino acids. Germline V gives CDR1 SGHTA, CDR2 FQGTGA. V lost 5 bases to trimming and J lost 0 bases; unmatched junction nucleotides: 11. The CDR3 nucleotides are TGTGCCAGCAGCCCAAGACTAGCGGGAGTGCAAAACTCTGGGGCCAACGTCCTGACTTTC. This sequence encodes CASSPRLAGVQNSGANVLTF.

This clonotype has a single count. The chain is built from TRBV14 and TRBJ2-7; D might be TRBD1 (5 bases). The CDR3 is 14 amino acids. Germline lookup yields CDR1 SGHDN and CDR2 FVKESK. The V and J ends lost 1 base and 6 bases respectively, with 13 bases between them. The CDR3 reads CASSQGSGSGEQYF. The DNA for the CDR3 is TGTGCCAGCAGCCAAGGATCAGGGTCGGGCGAGCAGTACTTC.

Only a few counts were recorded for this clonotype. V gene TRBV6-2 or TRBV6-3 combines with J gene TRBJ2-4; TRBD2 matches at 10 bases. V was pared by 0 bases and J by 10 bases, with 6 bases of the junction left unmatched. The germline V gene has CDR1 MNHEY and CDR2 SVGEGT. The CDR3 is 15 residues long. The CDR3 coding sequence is TGTGCCAGCAGTTACTCTGGGACTAGCGCAATGATTCAGTACTTC. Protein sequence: CASSYSGTSAMIQYF.

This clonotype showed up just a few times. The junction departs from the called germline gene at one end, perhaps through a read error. In nucleotides, the CDR3 is TGTGTCAGCAGTTACGGAGAGACCCAGTACTTC. As protein: CVSSYGETQYF. The chain uses TRBV6-5 and TRBJ2-5; D call uncertain. Germline assignment: CDR1 MNHEY and CDR2 SVGAGI. CDR3 size: 11 residues.

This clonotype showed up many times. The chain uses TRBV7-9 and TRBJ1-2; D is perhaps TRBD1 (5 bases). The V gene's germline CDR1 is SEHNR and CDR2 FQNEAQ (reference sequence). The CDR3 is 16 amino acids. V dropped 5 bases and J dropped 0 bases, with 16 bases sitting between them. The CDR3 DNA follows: TGTGCCAGCAGCCCACTTTACAGGAGCGCTAACTATGGCTACACCTTC. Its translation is CASSPLYRSANYGYTF.

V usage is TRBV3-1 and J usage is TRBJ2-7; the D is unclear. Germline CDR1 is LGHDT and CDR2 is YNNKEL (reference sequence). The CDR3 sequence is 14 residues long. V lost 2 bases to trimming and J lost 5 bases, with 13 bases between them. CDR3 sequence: CASSQISKVNEQYF. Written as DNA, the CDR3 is TGTGCCAGCAGCCAAATTAGTAAGGTGAACGAGCAGTACTTC.

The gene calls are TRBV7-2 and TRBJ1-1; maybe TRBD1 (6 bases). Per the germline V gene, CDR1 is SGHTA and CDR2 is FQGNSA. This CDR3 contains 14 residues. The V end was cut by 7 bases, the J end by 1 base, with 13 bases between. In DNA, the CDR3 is TGTGCCAGCAAGGCGGGGGCCGCGAACACTGAAGCTTTCTTT. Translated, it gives CASKAGAANTEAFF.

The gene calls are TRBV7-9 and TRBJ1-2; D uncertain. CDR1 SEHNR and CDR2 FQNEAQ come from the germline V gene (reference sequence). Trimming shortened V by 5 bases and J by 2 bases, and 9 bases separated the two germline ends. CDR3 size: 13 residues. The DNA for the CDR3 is TGTGCCAGCAGCCAGGCAGAGAACTATGGCTACACCTTC. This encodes CASSQAENYGYTF.

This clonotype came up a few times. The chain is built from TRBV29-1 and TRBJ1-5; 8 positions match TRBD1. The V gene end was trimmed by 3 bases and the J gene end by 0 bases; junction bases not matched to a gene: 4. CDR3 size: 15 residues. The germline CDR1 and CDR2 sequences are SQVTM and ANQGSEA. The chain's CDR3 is CSVDVGQGSNQPQHF. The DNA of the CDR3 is TGCAGCGTTGACGTTGGACAGGGTAGCAATCAGCCCCAGCATTTT.

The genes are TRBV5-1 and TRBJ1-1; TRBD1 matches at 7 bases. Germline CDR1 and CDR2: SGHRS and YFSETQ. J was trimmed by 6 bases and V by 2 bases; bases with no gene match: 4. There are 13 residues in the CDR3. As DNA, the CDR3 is TGCGCCAGCAGCTTAACCAGGGGGGCTGAAGCTTTCTTT. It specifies CASSLTRGAEAFF. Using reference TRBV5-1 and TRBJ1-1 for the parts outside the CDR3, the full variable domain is KAGVTQTPRYLIKTRGQQVTLSCSPISGHRSVSWYQQTPGQGLQFLFEYFSETQRNKGNFPGRFSGRQFSNSRSEMNVSTLELGDSALYLCASSLTRGAEAFFGQGTRLTVV.

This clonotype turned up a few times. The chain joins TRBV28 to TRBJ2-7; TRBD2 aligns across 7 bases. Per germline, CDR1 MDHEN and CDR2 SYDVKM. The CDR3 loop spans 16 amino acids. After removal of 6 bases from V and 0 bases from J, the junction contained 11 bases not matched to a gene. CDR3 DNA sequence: TGTGCCAGCAGCACCTATCAGACTAGCCCCTCCTACGAGCAGTACTTC. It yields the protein CASSTYQTSPSYEQYF.

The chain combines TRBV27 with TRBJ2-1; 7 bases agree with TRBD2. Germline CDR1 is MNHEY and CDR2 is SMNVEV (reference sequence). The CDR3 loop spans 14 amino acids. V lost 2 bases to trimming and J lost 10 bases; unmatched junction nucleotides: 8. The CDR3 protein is CASSLPRGSGEQFF. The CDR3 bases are TGTGCCAGCAGTTTACCGCGGGGGTCAGGGGAGCAGTTCTTC.

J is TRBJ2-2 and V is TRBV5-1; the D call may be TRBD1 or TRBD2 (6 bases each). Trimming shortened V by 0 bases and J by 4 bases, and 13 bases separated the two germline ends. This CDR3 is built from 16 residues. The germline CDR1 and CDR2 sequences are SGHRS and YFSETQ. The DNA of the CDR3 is TGCGCCAGCAGCTTGGCGGTCGGGGGCAGCACCGGGGAGCTGTTTTTT. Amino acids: CASSLAVGGSTGELFF.

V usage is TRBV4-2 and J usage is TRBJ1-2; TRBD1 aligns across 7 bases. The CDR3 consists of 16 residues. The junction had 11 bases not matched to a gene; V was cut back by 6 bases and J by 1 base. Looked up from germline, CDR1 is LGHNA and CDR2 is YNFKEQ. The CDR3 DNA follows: TGTGCCAGCAGGACAACAGGGGCAGGGAGTAACTATGGCTACACCTTC. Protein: CASRTTGAGSNYGYTF.

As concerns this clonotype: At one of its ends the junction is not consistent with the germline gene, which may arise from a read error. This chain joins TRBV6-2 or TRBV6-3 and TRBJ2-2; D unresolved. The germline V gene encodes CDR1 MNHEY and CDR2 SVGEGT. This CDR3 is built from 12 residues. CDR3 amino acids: CASRYSSGELFF. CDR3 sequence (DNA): TGTGCCAGCAGGTACTCGAGCGGGGAGCTGTTTTTT.

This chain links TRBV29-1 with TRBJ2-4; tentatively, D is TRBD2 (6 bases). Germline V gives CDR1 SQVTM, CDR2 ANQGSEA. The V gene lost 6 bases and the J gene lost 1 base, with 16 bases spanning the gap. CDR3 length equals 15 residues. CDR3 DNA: TGCAGCGTCGCCCGACCGGGAGTGGCCAAAAACATTCAGTACTTC. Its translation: CSVARPGVAKNIQYF.

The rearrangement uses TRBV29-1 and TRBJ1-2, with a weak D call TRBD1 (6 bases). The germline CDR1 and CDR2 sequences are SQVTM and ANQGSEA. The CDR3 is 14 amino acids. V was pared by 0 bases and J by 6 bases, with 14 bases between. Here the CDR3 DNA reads TGCAGCGTTGAAGAAACACAGGGATCTGATGGCTACACCTTC. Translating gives CSVEETQGSDGYTF.